The source of this T cell receptor (beta chain) is a study of blood T cell repertoires in COVID-19. For the study at large: From the United States, Italy and Spain came samples of acute and convalescent COVID-19. The analysed material was cDNA or gDNA that came from T cells, B-cell-depleted T cells, or PBMCs.

Trimming stripped 7 bases from V and 2 bases from J, with 9 bases between. This CDR3 is built from 14 residues. CDR1 is ENHRY, CDR2 SYGVKD, per germline. Per the original data handling: It was from reference gene primer amplification that nucleated cell counts were estimated. Here immunoSEQ multiplex PCR was the method, and the copy in TCRdb shows in-frame clones only, minus some. V and J calls and clone size follow that table, whereas D and trimming were derived from the DNA. This table has just over 90,000 clones, around four fifths appearing once. The chain joins TRBV10-3 to TRBJ2-6; D is unresolved. The sample was peripheral blood. The receptor was isolated from a human donor in a cohort sampled during active COVID-19. The CDR3 reads CAITEEAGANVLTF. The CDR3 DNA sequence: TGTGCCATCACCGAGGAAGCTGGGGCCAACGTCCTGACTTTC.